Shown below are 5 T cell receptor beta chains from a single sample sequenced in a study of vaccination effects on CD4 cells after COVID-19. Once cultured for about 9 days, the cells underwent separation to obtain CD4+ T cells. The vaccine given was either BNT162b2 or mRNA-1273, in two doses. The method was immunoSEQ multiplex PCR; TCRdb's version includes in-frame clones alone and lacks a portion of them. There are 7,500 to 10,000 clones in the sample; around 74% occur only once, and roughly 10% lies in the top ten. Their cognate antigens are unknown. The sequenced sample was CD4+ T cells from PBMCs cultured without peptide, obtained after COVID-19 vaccination. The source is a human donor who received a COVID-19 vaccine.

V is TRBV5-4 and J is TRBJ1-2; D may be TRBD1 (5 bases). V was shortened by 0 bases and J by 2 bases, with 8 bases between the two germline ends. In germline, CDR1 is SGHNT, CDR2 YYREEE (reference sequence). This CDR3 has 14 amino acids. The CDR3 coding sequence is TGTGCCAGCAGCTTGGACAGGAGAAACTATGGCTACACCTTC. It specifies CASSLDRRNYGYTF.

The rearrangement uses TRBV29-1 and TRBJ2-1; 8 bases are a match to TRBD2. Trimming took 0 bases from V and 7 from J; bases not matched to a gene: 11. Germline V CDR1 and CDR2: SQVTM, ANQGSEA. The CDR3 runs to 16 residues. The CDR3 loop reads CSVEDLPAGAGNEQFF. Here the CDR3 DNA reads TGCAGCGTTGAAGATCTTCCAGCGGGAGCCGGGAATGAGCAGTTCTTC.

This chain joins TRBV7-2 and TRBJ2-1; D is ambiguous. The V and J ends lost 1 base and 6 bases respectively, with 7 bases between them. The V gene's germline CDR1 is SGHTA and CDR2 FQGNSA. This CDR3 has 13 residues. The CDR3 region is CASSLGVVNEQFF. The CDR3 DNA reads as TGTGCCAGCAGCTTAGGGGTCGTCAATGAGCAGTTCTTC.

This clone was observed a few times. This chain uses TRBV7-9 with TRBJ2-2; possibly TRBD1 for D (6 bases). The CDR3 has 14 amino acids. V lost 0 bases to trimming and J lost 6 bases, with 8 bases between them. Germline V lookup: CDR1 SEHNR, CDR2 FQNEAQ (reference sequence). The CDR3 nucleotides read TGTGCCAGCAGCTTAGCGGGGGCCGCCGGGGAGCTGTTTTTT. As protein: CASSLAGAAGELFF.

This clone was observed a handful of times. This sequence joins TRBV5-4 and TRBJ1-2; 7 bases are shared with TRBD1. Germline assignment: CDR1 SGHNT and CDR2 YYREEE (reference sequence). Trimming took 0 bases from V and 8 from J; bases not matched to a gene: 10. This CDR3 is 15 amino acids long. CDR3 coding DNA: TGTGCCAGCAGCTTGGCGACCCGTGACAGGGCCGGCTACACCTTC. It specifies CASSLATRDRAGYTF.